The clone carrying this T cell receptor beta chain occurred many times. This specimen belongs to a study of T cell repertoires in cytomegalovirus infection. MiXCR, run by TCRdb on the reads, gives a single entry per CDR3 protein. The sample holds about 740,000 distinct CDR3 sequences, under 40% seen once. The CDR3 length is 13 residues. Deletions cut 6 bases from V and 3 bases from J, with 12 bases between. The germline CDR1 and CDR2 sequences are SGHTA and FQGNSA. This sequence joins TRBV7-2 and TRBJ2-7; the D gene could be TRBD1 or TRBD2 (5 bases each). The TCR sequence derives from a human donor in good health (CMV status not recorded). Some clones in this sample may be carry-over from other donors' samples. The sequenced material came from PBMCs. The CDR3 nucleotides are TGTGCCAGCAGGTTGTCAGGGAGCTACGAGCAGTACTTC. Translating gives CASRLSGSYEQYF. Drawing the rest from reference TRBV7-2 and TRBJ2-7, the complete variable domain is GAGVSQSPSNKVTEKGKDVELRCDPISGHTALYWYRQSLGQGLEFLIYFQGNSAPDKSGLPSDRFSAERTGGSVSTLTIQRTQQEDSAVYLCASRLSGSYEQYFGPGTRLTVT.